This entry lists 32 T cell receptor beta chains sequenced from one sample in a study of Ad26.COV2.S vaccination and SARS-CoV-2 variants. The treatment is: about 20 received Ad26.COV2.S at low or high dose, single or two shots; about 5 received placebo; per-sample allocation not given. On day 63 after the first injection, vaccine and placebo recipients gave samples. This table comes from immunoSEQ multiplex PCR, and its TCRdb copy is limited to in-frame clones, with some not included. Among fewer than 500,000 clones listed, about 90% were seen once. The starting material was peripheral blood, obtained in a trial of Ad26.COV2.S vaccine versus placebo. The receptor source for this set is a person aged 18 to 65 who received the Ad26.COV2.S COVID-19 vaccine or a placebo.

The chain links TRBV7-3 to TRBJ1-3; possibly TRBD1 for D (5 bases). CDR1 and CDR2 (germline): SGHTA, FQGTGA. The CDR3 is made up of 15 amino acids. V was clipped by 6 bases and J by 0 bases, with 12 bases between them. DNA for the CDR3: TGTGCCAGCAGTTCCGACAGCAACTCTGGAAACACCATATATTTT. Encoded protein: CASSSDSNSGNTIYF.

The CDR3 DNA is TGTGCCAGCAGCTTGAGACAGGGTGAAGGCTATGGCTACACCTTC. This translates into CASSLRQGEGYGYTF. The gene calls are TRBV7-2 and TRBJ1-2; 7 bases map to TRBD1. Germline CDR1 reads SGHTA; CDR2 reads FQGNSA. With 3 bases clipped from V and 4 bases from J, the junction kept 8 bases outside the gene matches. This CDR3 is built from 15 residues. The variable domain in full, with the rest retrieved from reference TRBV7-2 and TRBJ1-2, is GAGVSQSPSNKVTEKGKDVELRCDPISGHTALYWYRQSLGQGLEFLIYFQGNSAPDKSGLPSDRFSAERTGGSVSTLTIQRTQQEDSAVYLCASSLRQGEGYGYTFGSGTRLTVV.

V and J are TRBV29-1 and TRBJ2-5, with D perhaps matching TRBD1 (6 bases). This CDR3 is 12 amino acids long. Germline-derived CDR1 and CDR2 are SQVTM and ANQGSEA. This CDR3 reads CTVSQGQETQYF. The CDR3 nucleotides read TGCACCGTATCACAGGGACAAGAGACCCAGTACTTC.

The rearrangement joins TRBV7-9 to TRBJ1-2; the D gene is possibly TRBD1 (5 bases). Trimming took 1 base from V and 5 from J, leaving 14 bases between them. Germline values: CDR1 SEHNR, CDR2 FQNEAQ (reference sequence). This CDR3 has 15 amino acids. The CDR3 sequence: CASSLGVGAEYGYTF. The CDR3 nucleotides are TGTGCCAGCAGCTTAGGGGTTGGGGCTGAGTATGGCTACACCTTC.

The chain uses TRBV7-8 and TRBJ2-1; D might be TRBD1 (5 bases). CDR1 is SGHVS, CDR2 FQNEAQ, per germline. The V end lost 3 bases, the J end lost 4 bases, and 10 bases lay between the germline ends. The CDR3 is made up of 14 amino acids. The CDR3 spells CASSFREEYNEQFF. CDR3 DNA: TGTGCCAGCAGCTTCAGGGAAGAGTACAATGAGCAGTTCTTC.

This clone is a singleton in its sample. The chain links TRBV7-3 to TRBJ2-1, with 10 positions matching TRBD2. V trimming: 2 bases; J trimming: 4 bases; junction bases outside the gene matches: 11. This CDR3 is built from 18 residues. Germline values: CDR1 SGHTA, CDR2 FQGTGA. The CDR3 reads CASSLEGSGRASYNEQFF. CDR3 DNA: TGTGCCAGCAGCTTAGAGGGGAGCGGGAGGGCCAGTTACAATGAGCAGTTCTTC.

The V gene is TRBV7-2, the J gene TRBJ2-5, with D perhaps matching TRBD1 (6 bases). With 3 bases removed from V and 5 bases from J, the gap between germline ends came to 13 bases. This CDR3 is 14 amino acids long. The germline V gene has CDR1 SGHTA and CDR2 FQGNSA. This chain's CDR3 is CASSFQTGLETQYF. CDR3 DNA sequence: TGTGCCAGCAGCTTCCAGACAGGCTTGGAGACCCAGTACTTC.

The chain has TRBV7-6 and TRBJ2-1; TRBD2 aligns across 14 bases. Germline V gene data show CDR1 as SGHVS and CDR2 as FNYEAQ. The V gene end was trimmed by 5 bases and the J gene end by 12 bases; junction bases not matched to a gene: 15. This CDR3 has 17 residues. In DNA, the CDR3 is TGTGCCAGCAGCCCCCACGGACTAGCGGGAGGACCTCTCGGGCAGTTCTTC. This translates into CASSPHGLAGGPLGQFF.

The chain carries TRBV9 and TRBJ2-7; D unresolved. The CDR3 totals 15 residues. V lost 2 bases, J lost 5 bases, and 17 bases lay in between. Germline V CDR1 and CDR2: SGDLS, YYNGEE. CDR3 DNA sequence: TGTGCCAGCAGCGTCTCAGGAGCCGCGGATGACGAGCAGTACTTC. Translating it yields CASSVSGAADDEQYF.

The V gene is TRBV28, the J gene TRBJ2-7; D gene unclear. This CDR3 is built from 14 residues. Trimming cost V 6 bases and J 4 bases, with 16 bases left between them. Germline CDR1 and CDR2: MDHEN and SYDVKM. The CDR3 spells CASSPVANLYEQYF. The CDR3 DNA is TGTGCCAGCAGCCCGGTCGCCAATCTTTACGAGCAGTACTTC.

V and J are TRBV4-1 and TRBJ2-7, with D possibly being TRBD1 (6 bases). Germline V gene sequence: CDR1 MGHRA, CDR2 YSYEKL. V lost 4 bases to trimming and J lost 3 bases, with 13 bases between them. CDR3 length: 14 residues. The DNA for the CDR3 is TGCGCCAGCAGCCCCAGGGGACGCGGCTACGAGCAGTACTTC. Translating it yields CASSPRGRGYEQYF.

The V and J genes are TRBV4-3 and TRBJ2-7, with 8 bases aligning to TRBD1. V shed 0 bases and J 2 bases; nucleotides not matched to a gene: 6. CDR1 LGHNA and CDR2 YSLEER come from the germline V gene. The CDR3 consists of 16 residues. The CDR3 DNA is TGCGCCAGCAGCCAAGATGAGGCAGGGGGCCCCTACGAGCAGTACTTC. Its protein product is CASSQDEAGGPYEQYF.

The rearrangement joins TRBV6-2 or TRBV6-3 to TRBJ1-2; D ambiguous. Germline V gives CDR1 MNHEY, CDR2 SVGEGT. The CDR3 sequence is 11 residues long. Trimming took off 6 bases at V and 8 bases at J, with 10 bases between the two ends. The CDR3 DNA is TGTGCCAGCAGCAAAACCAACGGCTACACCTTC. Amino acid sequence: CASSKTNGYTF.

The chain joins TRBV4-2 to TRBJ1-5, with a possible D match to TRBD1 (5 bases). This CDR3 region has 16 residues. Between the trimmed V and J ends, which lost 1 base and 0 bases, there was a span of 10 bases. CDR1 is LGHNA and CDR2 is YNFKEQ in the germline V gene. CDR3 sequence (DNA): TGTGCCAGCAGCCAAGGCATTCAGGGTAGCAATCAGCCCCAGCATTTT. Its translation is CASSQGIQGSNQPQHF.

Only a few counts were recorded for this clone. The chain uses TRBV27 and TRBJ1-6, with a tentative D call TRBD1 (5 bases). V was shortened by 4 bases and J by 9 bases, with 16 bases between the two germline ends. The CDR3 sequence is 15 residues long. Germline V gives CDR1 MNHEY, CDR2 SMNVEV (reference sequence). CDR3 sequence reads: CASSSDRERGSPLHF. The CDR3 DNA reads TGTGCCAGCAGTTCCGACCGGGAGAGGGGTTCACCCCTCCACTTT.

This sequence joins TRBV11-1 and TRBJ1-4; 7 bases fit TRBD1. Germline CDR1 is SGHAT and CDR2 is FQDESV (reference sequence). CDR3 size: 14 residues. V shed 5 bases, J shed 3 bases, and the junction held 3 bases outside the gene matches. DNA for the CDR3: TGTGCCAGCAGCCCGGGACAGCCTAATGAAAAACTGTTTTTT. Protein: CASSPGQPNEKLFF.

V and J are TRBV18 and TRBJ2-5, with D perhaps matching TRBD1 or TRBD2 (6 bases each). The CDR3 has 15 residues. Per the germline V gene, CDR1 is KGHSH and CDR2 is LQKENI. Trimming took off 1 base at V and 1 base at J, with 10 bases between the two ends. CDR3 loop: CASSPRSGAQETQYF. The CDR3 nucleotides are TGTGCCAGCTCACCACGTTCGGGGGCCCAAGAGACCCAGTACTTC.

This clone was counted between two and nine times. The J gene is TRBJ2-7, the V gene TRBV19; 12 bases match TRBD2. Germline values: CDR1 LNHDA, CDR2 SQIVND (reference sequence). V shed 9 bases and J 6 bases; nucleotides not matched to a gene: 21. This CDR3 is built from 18 residues. The CDR3 is CARLPLAGGPSFAGEQYF. The CDR3 nucleotides are TGTGCCAGGCTTCCTCTAGCGGGAGGGCCTTCTTTTGCCGGCGAGCAGTACTTC.

This clone has a single count. The V and J genes are TRBV28 and TRBJ2-1; 7 bases map to TRBD1. V lost 5 bases and J lost 4; bases outside the gene matches: 2. The CDR3 has 13 amino acids. Germline values: CDR1 MDHEN, CDR2 SYDVKM. CDR3 in amino acids: CASSGTVYNEQFF. Written as DNA, the CDR3 is TGTGCCAGCAGTGGGACAGTATACAATGAGCAGTTCTTC.

This clone was detected only once. The chain has TRBV6-6 and TRBJ1-2; the D gene is possibly TRBD1 (6 bases). The CDR3 is 16 amino acids. CDR1 and CDR2 (germline): MNHNY, SVGAGI (reference sequence). V dropped 7 bases and J dropped 6 bases, with 24 bases sitting between them. CDR3 amino acids: CASTSPGAPGAHGYTF. The CDR3 coding sequence is TGTGCCAGCACCTCACCCGGCGCCCCGGGGGCCCATGGCTACACCTTC.

V usage is TRBV6-5 and J usage is TRBJ2-1, with D perhaps given as TRBD1 or TRBD2 (5 bases each). The CDR3 spans 13 residues. V was trimmed by 8 bases and J by 6 bases, leaving 14 bases between them. Germline V gives CDR1 MNHEY, CDR2 SVGAGI. CDR3 amino acids: CASGGWGSNEQFF. The CDR3 DNA follows: TGTGCCAGCGGAGGATGGGGGTCCAATGAGCAGTTCTTC.

V usage is TRBV28 and J usage is TRBJ2-6; D uncertain. There are 17 residues in the CDR3. The V and J ends lost 6 bases and 1 base respectively, with 16 bases between them. Germline CDR1 and CDR2: MDHEN and SYDVKM. The CDR3 DNA is TGTGCCAGCAGACGGGCCCAAACCTTGTCTGGGGCCAACGTCCTGACTTTC. Translation gives CASRRAQTLSGANVLTF.

The chain links TRBV7-2 to TRBJ1-3; D is unclear. Germline-derived CDR1 and CDR2 are SGHTA and FQGNSA. V lost 1 base and J 0 bases, leaving 7 bases between the germline ends. The CDR3 runs 15 residues. For the CDR3, the DNA is TGTGCCAGCAGCTTAGGGACCTACTCTGGAAACACCATATATTTT. The encoded protein is CASSLGTYSGNTIYF.

This chain joins TRBV20-1 and TRBJ2-1; D is unclear. V dropped 2 bases and J dropped 5 bases, with 4 bases sitting between them. The germline gives CDR1 DFQATT, CDR2 SNEGSKA (reference sequence). The CDR3 runs 11 residues. CDR3 bases: TGCAGTGCTAGACAAAACAATGAGCAGTTCTTC. It codes for CSARQNNEQFF.

The CDR3 DNA reads as TGTGCCAGCAGTCCCCCCTTCGGGAGCACAGATACGCAGTATTTT. It encodes CASSPPFGSTDTQYF. The chain uses TRBV28 and TRBJ2-3; no reliable D call. The CDR3 loop spans 15 amino acids. Trimming took off 5 bases at V and 0 bases at J, with 12 bases between the two ends. Germline V gene lookup returns CDR1 MDHEN and CDR2 SYDVKM.

V usage is TRBV4-3 and J usage is TRBJ2-7; tentatively, D is TRBD2 (5 bases). Trimming took 3 bases from V and 3 from J, leaving 12 bases between them. The CDR3 is 14 amino acids. CDR1 is LGHNA and CDR2 is YSLEER in the germline V gene. CDR3 DNA: TGCGCCAGCAGCCAGGCCCGGGGAAACTACGAGCAGTACTTC. This translates into CASSQARGNYEQYF.

The rearrangement links TRBV7-8 to TRBJ2-7; 7 positions match TRBD2. Germline CDR1 reads SGHVS; CDR2 reads FQNEAQ. V shed 2 bases, J shed 3 bases, and the junction held 7 bases outside the gene matches. This CDR3 contains 15 residues. The CDR3 is CASSLRASGIYEQYF. CDR3 DNA sequence: TGTGCCAGCAGCTTAAGGGCTAGCGGTATCTACGAGCAGTACTTC.

The genes are TRBV13 and TRBJ2-1, with 10 bases that match TRBD2. This CDR3 has 15 residues. V trimming: 0 bases; J trimming: 9 bases; junction bases outside the gene matches: 5. Germline lookup yields CDR1 PRHDT and CDR2 FYEKMQ (reference sequence). The DNA of the CDR3 is TGTGCCAGCAGCTTAGGACTAGCGGGATCAGGTGAGCAGTTCTTC. It yields the protein CASSLGLAGSGEQFF.

The DNA for the CDR3 is TGTGCCAGCAGCGACAGGGGCCTCTCTGGAAACACCATATATTTT. Its protein product is CASSDRGLSGNTIYF. The chain recombines TRBV7-2 with TRBJ1-3; 8 bases align to TRBD1. CDR3 size: 15 residues. The trim removed 5 bases at V and 0 bases at J, leaving 3 bases unmatched. Germline lookup yields CDR1 SGHTA and CDR2 FQGNSA.

This CDR3 is CASSQVAGNQETQYF. The CDR3 region has the DNA TGCGCCAGCAGCCAGGTAGCGGGAAACCAAGAGACCCAGTACTTC. J is TRBJ2-5 and V is TRBV4-1; 8 bases are shared with TRBD2. CDR1 and CDR2 (germline): MGHRA, YSYEKL. V was clipped by 3 bases and J by 0 bases; unmatched bases: 3. The CDR3 has 15 amino acids.

The chain carries TRBV2 and TRBJ2-5; possibly TRBD2 for D (7 bases). Deletions cut 2 bases from V and 4 bases from J, with 14 bases between. This CDR3 is 15 amino acids long. Germline lookup yields CDR1 SNHLY and CDR2 FYNNEI. The CDR3 DNA follows: TGTGCCAGCAGTGAAAAGGGGGGGCTAGGAGAGACCCAGTACTTC. This sequence encodes CASSEKGGLGETQYF.

The chain links TRBV6-1 to TRBJ2-3; TRBD2 agrees at 10 bases. Looked up from germline, CDR1 is MNHNS and CDR2 is SASEGT. The J segment lost 5 bases and the V segment lost 4 bases, leaving 9 bases of the junction unmatched. The CDR3 runs to 16 residues. The CDR3, as DNA: TGTGCCAGCAGTGCCCTAGCGGGAGCTGGGGGAGATACGCAGTATTTT. This sequence encodes CASSALAGAGGDTQYF.